The 24 T cell receptor beta chains reported below all come from one sample, sequenced in a study of breast tumors, draining lymph nodes, adjacent tissues listed by TCRdb under 2016. Lymph node samples came from the axillary draining lymph nodes of breast cancer patients. Libraries were made using multiplex PCR. Sequencing was performed on an Illumina HiSeq 2000. The public reads were run again by TCRdb, first through fastp at Q25 and then through MiXCR, and only productive beta chains were kept. Records with the same CDR3 protein are collapsed into one entry carrying the most frequent genes and DNA. This sample gives under 250,000 distinct CDR3 sequences in total; about a third of them show up just once. Just over 1.4% of the sample is in the top ten clones. Sequencing was carried out using axillary lymph node tissue. These receptors were obtained from a female donor with breast cancer. Some clones in this sample may be carry-over from other donors' samples.

This chain joins TRBV5-1 and TRBJ1-6; no definite D call. The CDR3 is 16 residues long. Trimming stripped 5 bases from V and 1 base from J, with 13 bases between. CDR1 SGHRS and CDR2 YFSETQ come from the germline V gene. The DNA of the CDR3 is TGCGCCAGCAGTTCGGAGGGTCGTTCCTATAATTCACCCCTCCACTTT. This sequence encodes CASSSEGRSYNSPLHF.

The chain joins TRBV11-3 to TRBJ2-5; TRBD2 matches at 11 bases. With V trimmed by 4 bases and J by 5 bases, 9 bases remained unmatched. The CDR3 is 16 residues long. CDR1 and CDR2 from the germline V gene are SGHNT and YENEEA. In DNA, the CDR3 is TGTGCCAGCAGCTCGATCCTAGCGGGAGGTATGGAGACCCAGTACTTC. It translates to CASSSILAGGMETQYF.

The chain uses TRBV20-1 and TRBJ2-3; 9 bases fit TRBD2. The germline V gene encodes CDR1 DFQATT and CDR2 SNEGSKA (reference sequence). The CDR3 is made up of 13 amino acids. Trimming cost V 5 bases and J 4 bases; bases outside gene matches: 4. The CDR3 protein is CSALAGVADTQYF. The CDR3 region has the DNA TGCAGTGCTTTAGCGGGAGTGGCAGATACGCAGTATTTT.

This clonotype was detected many times. The gene calls are TRBV29-1 and TRBJ2-1, with 10 positions matching TRBD2. V shed 3 bases, J shed 6 bases, and the junction held 5 bases outside the gene matches. The CDR3 spans 14 residues. Looked up from germline, CDR1 is SQVTM and CDR2 is ANQGSEA. For the CDR3, the DNA is TGCAGCGTTGACCTAGCGGGAGTAGGCAATGAGCAGTTCTTC. Amino acids: CSVDLAGVGNEQFF.

This clonotype was counted ten times or more. This chain connects TRBV7-8 to TRBJ1-5; no clear D. The CDR3 has 14 residues. With 1 base removed from V and 7 bases from J, the gap between germline ends came to 11 bases. Germline-derived CDR1 and CDR2 are SGHVS and FQNEAQ. The CDR3 loop reads CASSLGTVGQPQHF. DNA for the CDR3: TGTGCCAGCAGCTTAGGTACCGTAGGGCAGCCCCAGCATTTT.

This clonotype was seen many times. The V call is TRBV27, the J call TRBJ1-4; the D gene is possibly TRBD1 (5 bases). This CDR3 has 14 amino acids. Trimming pared 5 bases from V and 8 bases from J, leaving 15 bases between. Germline-derived CDR1 and CDR2 are MNHEY and SMNVEV (reference sequence). Here the CDR3 DNA reads TGTGCCAGCAGTAGGACGGGGGGTTCGGAAAAACTGTTTTTT. This translates into CASSRTGGSEKLFF.

This clonotype appeared many times. The chain's CDR3 is CASSQPVVLNNEQFF. Written as DNA, the CDR3 is TGCGCCAGCAGCCAACCAGTCGTGTTGAACAATGAGCAGTTCTTC. The J gene is TRBJ2-1, the V gene TRBV4-1; D remains unclear. Trimming took 2 bases from V and 5 from J, leaving 13 bases between them. The germline gives CDR1 MGHRA, CDR2 YSYEKL. This CDR3 comprises 15 residues.

The chain couples TRBV11-2 to TRBJ1-1; 7 bases are shared with TRBD1. CDR3 size: 12 residues. Looked up from germline, CDR1 is SGHAT and CDR2 is FQNNGV. Losses at the gene ends were 4 bases for V and 7 bases for J; bases not matched to a gene: 3. The CDR3 is CASSSTGSEAFF. For the CDR3, the DNA is TGTGCCAGCAGCTCGACAGGGAGTGAAGCTTTCTTT.

Concerning this clonotype: A single base separates this from a much larger clone, so it may be a read error. The rearrangement uses TRBV7-2 and TRBJ1-5; 9 positions agree with TRBD1. In germline, CDR1 is SGHTA, CDR2 FQGNSA. CDR3 length: 15 amino acids. CDR3: CAGSDRGQGEQPQHF. The CDR3 coding sequence is TGTGCCGGCAGTGACCGGGGACAGGGAGAACAGCCCCAGCATTTT.

By proportion, this clonotype is medium-sized (0.01 to 0.1%). The chain uses TRBV29-1 and TRBJ1-5; 7 bases are shared with TRBD1. The V segment lost 3 bases and the J segment 7 bases; nucleotides outside the gene matches: 9. This CDR3 contains 14 residues. Germline values: CDR1 SQVTM, CDR2 ANQGSEA. The CDR3 spells CSVELQGGVQPQHF. The CDR3 region has the DNA TGCAGCGTTGAGTTGCAGGGGGGTGTACAGCCCCAGCATTTT.

The chain carries TRBV7-3 and TRBJ1-1; 11 bases are a match to TRBD1. CDR3 size: 15 residues. CDR1 is SGHTA and CDR2 is FQGTGA in the germline V gene. With 2 bases clipped from V and 4 bases from J, the junction kept 3 bases outside the gene matches. The CDR3 DNA reads as TGTGCCAGCAGCTTATCCGGGACAGGGGGCACTGAAGCTTTCTTT. This encodes CASSLSGTGGTEAFF.

This clonotype was counted ten times or more. The V call is TRBV11-2, the J call TRBJ2-7; 10 bases match TRBD2. CDR1 is SGHAT and CDR2 is FQNNGV in the germline V gene. J was trimmed by 6 bases and V by 1 base; bases with no gene match: 9. The length of the CDR3 is 16 residues. CDR3 in DNA: TGTGCCAGCAGCTTAGGGGGAAGCGGGAGGGCCACCGAGCAGTACTTC. It is translated as CASSLGGSGRATEQYF.

Details on this clonotype: The CDR3 does not close with the conserved phenylalanine or tryptophan, likely indicating a read error. The chain recombines TRBV20-1 with TRBJ1-5; D is unclear. The V and J ends lost 3 bases and 1 base respectively, with 13 bases between them. Per the germline V gene, CDR1 is DFQATT and CDR2 is SNEGSKA (reference sequence). This CDR3 is 15 amino acids long. CDR3 protein: CSARGAGRSNQPQHG. The CDR3 DNA reads TGCAGTGCTAGGGGAGCGGGAAGGAGCAATCAGCCCCAGCATGGT.

The chain recombines TRBV2 with TRBJ1-2, with a possible D match to TRBD1 (5 bases). CDR1 is SNHLY, CDR2 FYNNEI, per germline. The CDR3 has 14 amino acids. Trimming took off 6 bases at V and 1 base at J, with 12 bases between the two ends. For the CDR3, the DNA is TGTGCCAGCAGCCGGGGCCAAATTAACTATGGCTACACCTTC. Amino acid sequence: CASSRGQINYGYTF.

The table lists this clonotype with many counts. The chain links TRBV9 to TRBJ2-2; the D is unclear. The germline CDR1 and CDR2 sequences are SGDLS and YYNGEE. V dropped 4 bases and J dropped 2 bases, with 9 bases sitting between them. There are 14 residues in the CDR3. The CDR3 region has the DNA TGTGCCAGCAGCTCCGACTTTAACACCGGGGAGCTGTTTTTT. Protein sequence: CASSSDFNTGELFF. The variable domain in full, completed from reference TRBV9 and TRBJ2-2, reads DSGVTQTPKHLITATGQRVTLRCSPRSGDLSVYWYQQSLDQGLQFLIQYYNGEERAKGNILERFSAQQFPDLHSELNLSSLELGDSALYFCASSSDFNTGELFFGEGSRLTVL.

This clonotype came up many times. The chain recombines TRBV5-1 with TRBJ1-4, with 7 nucleotides matching TRBD1. The CDR3 is 14 amino acids. V shed 1 base and J 8 bases; nucleotides not matched to a gene: 5. The germline V gene encodes CDR1 SGHRS and CDR2 YFSETQ. The CDR3 sequence is CASSLSQGGEKLFF. DNA of the CDR3: TGCGCCAGCAGCTTGAGTCAGGGGGGAGAAAAACTGTTTTTT.

This clonotype was detected many times. The CDR3 nucleotides read TGTGCCAGCAGCTTAACTAGGGGATTACACGAGCAGTACTTC. Translating gives CASSLTRGLHEQYF. The chain combines TRBV11-2 with TRBJ2-7, with D perhaps assigned TRBD1 or TRBD2 (5 bases each). The V gene lost 2 bases and the J gene lost 5 bases, with 13 bases spanning the gap. Germline V gene data show CDR1 as SGHAT and CDR2 as FQNNGV. The CDR3 is 14 residues long.

Turning to this clonotype: This may be a read error: a much more frequent sequence differs by one nucleotide. The CDR3 ends on some other residue instead of the conserved phenylalanine or tryptophan, so this is likely a read error. The chain is built from TRBV7-3 and TRBJ2-7; D is unresolved. Trimming pared 5 bases from V and 3 bases from J, leaving 14 bases between. The germline V gene has CDR1 SGHTA and CDR2 FQGTGA. The CDR3 has 14 residues. The DNA of the CDR3 is TGTGCCAGCAGCCCCCAACCGGTCCTCTACGAGCAGTACCTC. Amino acid sequence: CASSPQPVLYEQYL.

Comments on this clonotype: Germline is not matched at one junction end, which may reflect a read error. The chain combines TRBV7-9 with TRBJ2-7; maybe TRBD1 (6 bases). Germline values: CDR1 SEHNR, CDR2 FQNEAQ (reference sequence). This CDR3 region has 14 residues. CDR3 nucleotides: TGTGCCGGCAGCCCCCAGACAGGAACTGACGAGCAGTACTTC. Its protein product is CAGSPQTGTDEQYF.

This clonotype was observed at least ten times. This chain connects TRBV5-8 to TRBJ2-7; D is possibly TRBD1 (6 bases). The CDR3 contains 12 residues. In germline, CDR1 is SGHTS, CDR2 YDEGEE. Trimming shortened V by 1 base and J by 6 bases, and 8 bases separated the two germline ends. The CDR3 DNA reads as TGTGCCAGCAGCTTGACAGGGCCCGAGCAGTACTTC. Amino acid sequence: CASSLTGPEQYF.

This clonotype has more than one count but fewer than ten. The junction shows a germline mismatch at one end, possibly a read error. This chain links TRBV9 with TRBJ2-1; D is perhaps TRBD2 (6 bases). The CDR3 length is 14 residues. Germline values: CDR1 SGDLS, CDR2 YYNGEE. CDR3 in amino acids: CAGSVLQGRDEQSF. Here the CDR3 DNA reads TGTGCCGGCAGCGTTCTGCAAGGGCGGGATGAGCAGTCCTTC.

V and J are TRBV7-9 and TRBJ2-3, with 11 positions matching TRBD2. This CDR3 contains 15 residues. V was clipped by 3 bases and J by 5 bases; unmatched bases: 4. In germline, CDR1 is SEHNR, CDR2 FQNEAQ (reference sequence). The CDR3 protein is CASSFSGLAGDTQYF. The CDR3 DNA follows: TGTGCCAGCAGCTTCTCAGGACTAGCGGGAGATACGCAGTATTTT.

This clonotype was counted between two and nine times. The chain links TRBV19 to TRBJ1-1; a weak D match, TRBD1 (6 bases). V was trimmed by 3 bases and J by 6 bases, leaving 14 bases between them. The CDR3 is 14 amino acids. Germline V gene data show CDR1 as LNHDA and CDR2 as SQIVND (reference sequence). The CDR3 nucleotides are TGTGCCAGTAGTATCGGTGGGGGCCGTGCTGAAGCTTTCTTT. Translation: CASSIGGGRAEAFF.

This clonotype was observed many times. V and J are TRBV7-8 and TRBJ2-3, with 7 bases lining up with TRBD2. Germline lookup yields CDR1 SGHVS and CDR2 FQNEAQ. The CDR3 has 15 residues. Trimming at V came to 7 bases and at J to 6 bases, leaving 13 bases not matched to a gene. CDR3 residues: CASTTRSGKWDTQYF. Here the CDR3 DNA reads TGTGCCAGCACCACCAGGAGCGGGAAATGGGATACGCAGTATTTT.